This T cell receptor beta chain was found in a study of T cells in Graves' hyperthyroidism and ophthalmopathy. The CDR3 regions of TCR beta were amplified from RNA transcripts. TCR CDR3 regions were first amplified by RT-PCR with HTBI primers. TCRdb passed the multiplex PCR reads through MiXCR, listing each CDR3 protein once. This repertoire shows fewer than 350,000 distinct CDR3 sequences, about 21% found once; its top ten account for over 45%. The V and J ends lost 1 base and 3 bases respectively, with 9 bases between them. The CDR3 consists of 14 residues. The germline V gene encodes CDR1 SGDLS and CDR2 YYNGEE.

The receptor's source is a woman aged 45-65 years with Graves' hyperthyroidism. The sequencing sample was made of blood. The J gene is TRBJ2-3, the V gene TRBV9; D tentatively reads TRBD1 or TRBD2 (6 bases each). In DNA form, the CDR3 reads TGTGCCAGCAGCGTACAGGGGAGGACAGATACGCAGTATTTT. Protein product: CASSVQGRTDTQYF.